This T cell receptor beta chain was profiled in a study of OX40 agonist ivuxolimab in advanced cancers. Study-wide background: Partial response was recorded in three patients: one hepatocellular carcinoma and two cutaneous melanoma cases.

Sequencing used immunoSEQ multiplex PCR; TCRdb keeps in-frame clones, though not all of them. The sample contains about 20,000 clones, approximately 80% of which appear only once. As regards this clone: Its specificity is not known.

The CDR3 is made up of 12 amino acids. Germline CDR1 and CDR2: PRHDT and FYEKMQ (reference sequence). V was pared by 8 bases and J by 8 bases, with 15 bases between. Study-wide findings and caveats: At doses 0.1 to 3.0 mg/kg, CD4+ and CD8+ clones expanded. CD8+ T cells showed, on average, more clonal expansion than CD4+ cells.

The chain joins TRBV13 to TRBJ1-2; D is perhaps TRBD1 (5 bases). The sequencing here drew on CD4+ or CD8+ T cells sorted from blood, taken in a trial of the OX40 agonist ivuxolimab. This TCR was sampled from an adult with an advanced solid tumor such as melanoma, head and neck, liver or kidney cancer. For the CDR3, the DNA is TGTGCCAGCGGGACTCAGGGTGGGGGCTACACCTTC. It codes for CASGTQGGGYTF. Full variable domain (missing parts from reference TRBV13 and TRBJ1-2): AAGVIQSPRHLIKEKRETATLKCYPIPRHDTVYWYQQGPGQDPQFLISFYEKMQSDKGSIPDRFSAQQFSDYHSELNMSSLELGDSALYFCASGTQGGGYTFGSGTRLTVV.